The sequence of this TCR beta chain was determined in a study of cytomegalovirus exposure and HLA in healthy donors. Use of 60 Vbeta and 13 Jbeta primers characterized the PCR. Assay: immunoSEQ multiplex PCR; the TCRdb copy retains only in-frame clones and omits some. The sample carries over 150,000 clones, 70% to 80% recorded once. Input material: PBMCs. This TCR came from a woman aged 25-40 years in good health and CMV-seropositive.

CDR3 region: CASRSPLPNEQYF. CDR3 coding DNA: TGTGCCAGCAGGTCCCCTCTACCCAACGAGCAGTACTTC. The V call is TRBV28, the J call TRBJ2-7; D is unresolved. CDR3 size: 13 residues. From germline, CDR1 is MDHEN and CDR2 SYDVKM. Trimming shortened V by 6 bases and J by 5 bases, and 14 bases separated the two germline ends.